This T cell receptor beta chain was documented in a study of T cells in localized non-small cell lung cancer. Notes on this clone: Antigen unknown.

Sequencing used immunoSEQ multiplex PCR; TCRdb keeps in-frame clones, though not all of them. This repertoire shows 100,000 or so clones, just over 90% found once; its top ten account for about 4%. Study-level findings and limits: The study linked higher blood T cell density to longer overall survival. Heterogeneity remains possible, as sequencing covered one tumor region only.

Germline-derived CDR1 and CDR2 are SQVTM and ANQGSEA. The V end lost 3 bases, the J end lost 0 bases, and 12 bases lay between the germline ends. The CDR3 sequence is 15 residues long. Sequenced material: PBMCs, taken before any cancer treatment. The receptor's source is a woman between 40 and 69 years old with stage II squamous cell lung carcinoma. The V call is TRBV29-1, the J call TRBJ1-3; D unresolved. The CDR3, as DNA: TGCAGCGTTGAGGCCTACTGGGACTCTGGAAACACCATATATTTT. Amino acid sequence: CSVEAYWDSGNTIYF.